This entry lists 31 T cell receptor beta chains sequenced from one sample in a study of graft-versus-host responses after intestinal transplantation. Measured with immunoSEQ multiplex PCR; TCRdb has only the in-frame clones, and not every one. The table has roughly 99,000 clones, around 90% seen once; the top ten hold approximately 0.07%. Antigen specificity for these receptors is unknown. Sample: unstimulated CD8+ T cells sorted from spleen or lymph node cells, taken before transplant. The receptor source for this set is a human donor who was the organ donor for an intestinal transplant.

The chain joins TRBV14 to TRBJ1-2; TRBD1 aligns across 9 bases. With 4 bases clipped from V and 4 bases from J, the junction kept 13 bases outside the gene matches. The CDR3 runs 17 residues. Germline values: CDR1 SGHDN, CDR2 FVKESK. CDR3 residues: CASSRDRALLDVYGYTF. The CDR3, as DNA: TGTGCCAGCAGCCGGGACAGGGCTCTCCTCGATGTCTATGGCTACACCTTC.

V and J are TRBV30 and TRBJ2-5, with TRBD1 matching 9 bases. Germline loops: CDR1 GTSNPN, CDR2 SVGIG (reference sequence). The V segment lost 8 bases and the J segment 2 bases; nucleotides outside the gene matches: 6. The CDR3 is made up of 13 amino acids. The CDR3 DNA is TGTGCCGGACAGGGGTATCCGCAAGAGACCCAGTACTTC. As protein: CAGQGYPQETQYF.

The gene calls are TRBV7-6 and TRBJ2-1, with D unresolved. The germline V gene has CDR1 SGHVS and CDR2 FNYEAQ. Trimming removed 3 bases at V and 3 bases at J, with 3 bases between. The length of the CDR3 is 12 residues. CDR3 coding DNA: TGTGCCAGCAGCTTGAGCTACAATGAGCAGTTCTTC. The encoded protein is CASSLSYNEQFF. Filled out from reference TRBV7-6 and TRBJ2-1, the complete variable domain reads GAGVSQSPRYKVTKRGQDVALRCDPISGHVSLYWYRQALGQGPEFLTYFNYEAQQDKSGLPNDRFSAERPEGSISTLTIQRTEQRDSAMYRCASSLSYNEQFFGPGTRLTVL.

The rearrangement uses TRBV5-1 and TRBJ1-2; the D gene is possibly TRBD1 (5 bases). This CDR3 has 14 amino acids. Germline V gives CDR1 SGHRS, CDR2 YFSETQ. V shed 4 bases and J shed 0 bases, with 10 bases lying between them. This chain's CDR3 is CASSPGGTNYGYTF. CDR3 sequence (DNA): TGCGCCAGCAGCCCGGGGGGTACTAACTATGGCTACACCTTC. Combining the CDR3 with reference TRBV5-1 and TRBJ1-2 gives the whole variable domain KAGVTQTPRYLIKTRGQQVTLSCSPISGHRSVSWYQQTPGQGLQFLFEYFSETQRNKGNFPGRFSGRQFSNSRSEMNVSTLELGDSALYLCASSPGGTNYGYTFGSGTRLTVV.

The chain combines TRBV11-2 with TRBJ2-7; 7 bases line up with TRBD2. The V and J ends lost 5 bases and 4 bases, in that order; junction bases with no gene match: 5. Germline-derived CDR1 and CDR2 are SGHAT and FQNNGV. The CDR3 extends over 13 amino acids. The CDR3 loop reads CASSPREGYEQYF. The DNA of the CDR3 is TGTGCCAGCAGCCCGAGGGAGGGGTACGAGCAGTACTTC.

This clone was seen only a few times. J is TRBJ1-1 and V is TRBV28; the D is unclear. This CDR3 is 14 amino acids long. Trimming removed 4 bases from V and 0 bases from J, with 9 bases in between. CDR1 and CDR2 from the germline V gene are MDHEN and SYDVKM. The CDR3 loop reads CASSYRGMNTEAFF. CDR3 in DNA: TGTGCCAGCAGTTACCGGGGTATGAACACTGAAGCTTTCTTT.

The genes are TRBV10-3 and TRBJ2-7; 9 bases fit TRBD1. With V trimmed by 7 bases and J by 7 bases, 14 bases remained unmatched. The CDR3 covers 15 residues. Germline-derived CDR1 and CDR2 are ENHRY and SYGVKD. Written as DNA, the CDR3 is TGTGCCATCACCTTGGACAGGGGAACCCCTCGGGAGCAGTACTTC. Encoded protein: CAITLDRGTPREQYF.

The chain employs TRBV14 and TRBJ1-2, with 10 bases matching TRBD1. V lost 5 bases and J lost 8; bases outside the gene matches: 11. The CDR3 covers 15 residues. Germline V gives CDR1 SGHDN, CDR2 FVKESK. The chain's CDR3 is CASSLTPGTGDGYTF. The CDR3 nucleotides are TGTGCCAGCAGCTTAACTCCCGGGACAGGGGACGGCTACACCTTC.

The chain is built from TRBV27 and TRBJ2-5, with 7 bases matching TRBD2. The better agreement between TRBJ2-7 and the DNA end casts doubt on the J call. The CDR3 length is 14 residues. Looked up from germline, CDR1 is MNHEY and CDR2 is SMNVEV (reference sequence). The CDR3 protein is CASSFLGGTYEQYF. The CDR3 bases are TGTGCCAGCAGTTTCTTGGGGGGGACCTACGAGCAGTACTTC.

V and J are TRBV30 and TRBJ2-3; 10 bases agree with TRBD2. The germline V gene has CDR1 GTSNPN and CDR2 SVGIG (reference sequence). J was trimmed by 3 bases and V by 5 bases; bases with no gene match: 8. This CDR3 region has 15 residues. CDR3 protein: CAWEPGLALTDTQYF. The DNA of the CDR3 is TGTGCCTGGGAACCGGGACTAGCGTTAACAGATACGCAGTATTTT.

The chain is built from TRBV28 and TRBJ2-6; 11 bases are shared with TRBD1. CDR3 length equals 18 residues. V trimming: 6 bases; J trimming: 4 bases; junction bases outside the gene matches: 11. Germline V gene data show CDR1 as MDHEN and CDR2 as SYDVKM. The CDR3 DNA sequence: TGTGCCAGCAGACCAAGGACAGGGGGCGCGGAAGGGGCCAACGTCCTGACTTTC. Translation: CASRPRTGGAEGANVLTF.

CDR3 sequence reads: CASSLGYSGSGTQYF. The DNA for the CDR3 is TGTGCCAGCAGCCTAGGATATAGCGGGAGTGGGACGCAGTATTTT. The V call is TRBV11-2, the J call TRBJ2-3; 9 positions agree with TRBD2. This CDR3 spans 15 amino acids. V gave up 5 bases and J gave up 9 bases; unmatched junction bases: 12. Per the germline V gene, CDR1 is SGHAT and CDR2 is FQNNGV.

The table lists this clone with a count of one. The rearrangement uses TRBV7-3 and TRBJ2-2; the D gene is possibly TRBD1 (5 bases). CDR1 SGHTA and CDR2 FQGTGA come from the germline V gene. The CDR3 spans 14 residues. V gave up 8 bases and J gave up 2 bases, with 12 bases separating them. The CDR3 here is CASSGHGNTGELFF. DNA for the CDR3: TGTGCCAGCTCTGGACACGGAAACACCGGGGAGCTGTTTTTT.

V is TRBV6-9 and J is TRBJ2-5; D ambiguous. Germline CDR1 is MNHGY and CDR2 is SVAAGI. The V end was cut by 6 bases, the J end by 4 bases, with 21 bases between. This CDR3 spans 16 amino acids. CDR3 sequence: CASRKPRQDVRETQYF. The CDR3 bases are TGTGCCAGCAGAAAACCAAGACAAGATGTTAGAGAGACCCAGTACTTC.

The chain has TRBV28 and TRBJ2-2; D is perhaps TRBD1 (5 bases). This CDR3 comprises 13 residues. Trimming stripped 5 bases from V and 6 bases from J, with 10 bases between. CDR1 MDHEN and CDR2 SYDVKM come from the germline V gene. The CDR3 DNA is TGTGCCAGCAGTCTTCAGGGTCCCGGGGAGCTGTTTTTT. Amino acids: CASSLQGPGELFF. The full variable domain, completed using reference TRBV28 and TRBJ2-2, is DVKVTQSSRYLVKRTGEKVFLECVQDMDHENMFWYRQDPGLGLRLIYFSYDVKMKEKGDIPEGYSVSREKKERFSLILESASTNQTSMYLCASSLQGPGELFFGEGSRLTVL.

This chain uses TRBV7-9 with TRBJ1-1; 7 bases agree with TRBD1. V lost 2 bases and J lost 8; bases outside the gene matches: 2. Looked up from germline, CDR1 is SEHNR and CDR2 is FQNEAQ (reference sequence). This CDR3 has 12 amino acids. CDR3 coding DNA: TGTGCCAGCAGCTTACAGGGGGAAGAAGCTTTCTTT. Its protein product is CASSLQGEEAFF.

This chain connects TRBV28 to TRBJ1-5; D is perhaps TRBD1 (6 bases). Germline V gene lookup returns CDR1 MDHEN and CDR2 SYDVKM. This CDR3 spans 15 amino acids. Trimming left V 6 bases short and J 6 bases short, with 18 bases between. CDR3 nucleotides: TGTGCCAGCAGCAAATACAGGGAACACCCTCAGCCCCAGCATTTT. Amino acid sequence: CASSKYREHPQPQHF.

This chain joins TRBV5-8 and TRBJ2-7, with 8 bases identical to TRBD2. Per germline, CDR1 SGHTS and CDR2 YDEGEE. This CDR3 spans 14 amino acids. With V trimmed by 4 bases and J by 4 bases, 7 bases remained unmatched. Here the CDR3 reads CASSPPSGSYEQYF. DNA of the CDR3: TGTGCCAGCAGCCCCCCGAGCGGGAGTTACGAGCAGTACTTC.

This clone was observed once. The genes are TRBV27 and TRBJ2-2, with 8 bases lining up with TRBD2. The trim removed 6 bases at V and 5 bases at J, leaving 8 bases unmatched. Germline assignment: CDR1 MNHEY and CDR2 SMNVEV (reference sequence). The CDR3 contains 15 residues. The CDR3 DNA follows: TGTGCCAGCAGGATCGGGGGGGGCCTTACCGGGGAGCTGTTTTTT. This encodes CASRIGGGLTGELFF.

J is TRBJ1-2 and V is TRBV2; 7 bases are shared with TRBD1. V trimming: 0 bases; J trimming: 4 bases; junction bases outside the gene matches: 5. Germline-derived CDR1 and CDR2 are SNHLY and FYNNEI. The CDR3 runs 15 residues. The CDR3 coding sequence is TGTGCCAGCAGTGAAGCGGGACAGACCCTCTATGGCTACACCTTC. Its translation is CASSEAGQTLYGYTF. Full variable domain (outside the CDR3, taken from reference TRBV2 and TRBJ1-2): EPEVTQTPSHQVTQMGQEVILRCVPISNHLYFYWYRQILGQKVEFLVSFYNNEISEKSEIFDDQFSVERPDGSNFTLKIRSTKLEDSAMYFCASSEAGQTLYGYTFGSGTRLTVV.

This clone was recorded a few times. The chain combines TRBV6-5 with TRBJ1-1; TRBD1 matches 7 bases. J lost 8 bases, V lost 5 bases, and 8 bases had no gene match. The CDR3 loop spans 13 amino acids. The V gene's germline CDR1 is MNHEY and CDR2 SVGAGI. In nucleotides, the CDR3 is TGTGCCAGCAGTCCCTCTCCGGGACAGGAAGCTTTCTTT. This encodes CASSPSPGQEAFF.

The chain links TRBV25-1 to TRBJ2-3, with TRBD2 as a possible D gene (7 bases). CDR3 length equals 14 residues. Trimming removed 5 bases at V and 6 bases at J, with 15 bases between. Germline values: CDR1 MGHDK, CDR2 SYGVNS. In nucleotides, the CDR3 is TGTGCCAGCAGTTTGGGGGGGGCCTGGGATACGCAGTATTTT. It encodes CASSLGGAWDTQYF.

This clone was observed once. The DNA for the CDR3 is TGTGCCACCAGCCTGTCGACAGGTGCCTACGAGCAGTACTTC. Translation: CATSLSTGAYEQYF. The rearrangement links TRBV15 to TRBJ2-7; perhaps TRBD1 as D (6 bases). Trimming removed 5 bases at V and 2 bases at J, with 13 bases between. In germline, CDR1 is LNHNV, CDR2 YYDKDF (reference sequence). The CDR3 contains 14 residues.

The chain combines TRBV6-5 with TRBJ1-4, with TRBD1 identical over 8 bases. V lost 6 bases, J lost 6 bases, and 9 bases stayed unmatched. The germline gives CDR1 MNHEY, CDR2 SVGAGI. This CDR3 is 15 amino acids long. The CDR3 sequence: CASSLGTGVDEKLFF. As DNA, the CDR3 is TGTGCCAGCAGCCTCGGGACAGGTGTCGATGAAAAACTGTTTTTT.

The rearrangement uses TRBV10-3 and TRBJ2-5; TRBD1 is a possible D gene (5 bases). Germline CDR1 is ENHRY and CDR2 is SYGVKD. The V end lost 3 bases, the J end lost 1 base, and 9 bases lay between the germline ends. The CDR3 runs 14 residues. The chain's CDR3 is CAISEGVSQETQYF. The CDR3 nucleotides read TGTGCCATCAGTGAAGGGGTCTCCCAAGAGACCCAGTACTTC.

The chain employs TRBV19 and TRBJ1-1; D might be TRBD1 (5 bases). V dropped 3 bases and J dropped 8 bases, with 13 bases sitting between them. The CDR3 has 13 residues. In germline, CDR1 is LNHDA, CDR2 SQIVND (reference sequence). The CDR3 bases are TGTGCCAGTAGTATGAAGTGGGGCAAGGAAGCTTTCTTT. Translation: CASSMKWGKEAFF. Combining the CDR3 with reference TRBV19 and TRBJ1-1 gives the whole variable domain DGGITQSPKYLFRKEGQNVTLSCEQNLNHDAMYWYRQDPGQGLRLIYYSQIVNDFQKGDIAEGYSVSREKKESFPLTVTSAQKNPTAFYLCASSMKWGKEAFFGQGTRLTVV.

The V call is TRBV28, the J call TRBJ2-3; D is unresolved. The length of the CDR3 is 16 residues. The germline V and J ends were trimmed by 7 bases and 0 bases, with 17 bases remaining between them. The germline V gene has CDR1 MDHEN and CDR2 SYDVKM. Here the CDR3 reads CASNFLAPISTDTQYF. The CDR3 DNA is TGTGCCAGCAACTTTCTCGCTCCCATCAGCACAGATACGCAGTATTTT.

The V gene is TRBV19, the J gene TRBJ2-1; 8 bases match TRBD1. V gave up 6 bases and J gave up 6 bases; unmatched junction bases: 7. The germline V gene has CDR1 LNHDA and CDR2 SQIVND (reference sequence). The CDR3 has 14 amino acids. CDR3 loop: CASRSGQGLNEQFF. DNA for the CDR3: TGTGCCAGTAGATCAGGACAGGGTCTCAATGAGCAGTTCTTC.

This chain links TRBV9 with TRBJ2-5, with D tentatively TRBD1 (6 bases). Deletions cut 4 bases from V and 2 bases from J, with 12 bases between. Germline CDR1 SGDLS, CDR2 YYNGEE. This CDR3 is 14 amino acids long. The CDR3 loop reads CASSQQGRQETQYF. The CDR3 DNA sequence: TGTGCCAGCAGCCAACAGGGAAGACAAGAGACCCAGTACTTC.

The CDR3 reads CASSGGTGGPYEQYF. CDR3 sequence (DNA): TGCGCCAGCAGCGGCGGGACAGGGGGGCCCTACGAGCAGTACTTC. The chain uses TRBV5-1 and TRBJ2-7, with 11 positions matching TRBD1. Germline values: CDR1 SGHRS, CDR2 YFSETQ. The CDR3 has 15 amino acids. The ends lost 4 bases at V and 2 bases at J; junction bases unmatched: 5.

The chain is built from TRBV13 and TRBJ1-3; D is uncertain. The germline V gene encodes CDR1 PRHDT and CDR2 FYEKMQ (reference sequence). V was trimmed by 5 bases and J by 0 bases, leaving 8 bases between them. This CDR3 region has 14 residues. In DNA, the CDR3 is TGTGCCAGCAGCCACCCTAGCTCTGGAAACACCATATATTTT. Its protein product is CASSHPSSGNTIYF.